The present T cell receptor (beta chain) was sequenced within a study of blood T cell repertoires in COVID-19. This CDR3 region has 16 residues. The germline V gene encodes CDR1 KGHDR and CDR2 SFDVKD. Trimming at V came to 2 bases and at J to 3 bases, leaving 7 bases not matched to a gene. This clone was detected only once. TCRdb's table, derived via immunoSEQ multiplex PCR, lists solely in-frame clones and lacks some. The table shows about 370,000 clones, with about 90% occurring only once. The sample consisted of peripheral blood. This receptor was identified in a woman under 40 with COVID-19, enrolled during active disease. The J gene is TRBJ2-7, the V gene TRBV24-1; TRBD1 matches 9 bases. The DNA for the CDR3 is TGTGCCACCAGTGATTCCCCCGGGACAGGGATCTACGAGCAGTACTTC. The encoded protein is CATSDSPGTGIYEQYF.